Sequencing of this T cell receptor (beta chain) was carried out in a study of regulatory T cells in long-lasting Graves disease. Time point noted: newly diagnosed GD, antithyroid drugs for less than 3 months. Generation of the TCR library employed RNA extracted from PBMCs. This clonotype was recorded many times. Antigen specificity is unknown. Assembly of TCR beta libraries relied on iRepertoire HTBI primers together with Arm-PCR of CDR3 regions. TCRdb re-analysed the multiplex PCR reads in MiXCR, keeping a single row per CDR3 protein. This sample has about 540,000 distinct CDR3 sequences; approximately 13% occur once, and the top ten carry more than 8.5%. V trimming: 0 bases; J trimming: 5 bases; junction bases outside the gene matches: 10. This CDR3 is built from 15 residues. Germline assignment: CDR1 DFQATT and CDR2 SNEGSKA (reference sequence). Study-wide results and limits: It was in persistent disease that TRBV28, TRBJ1-2 and TRBJ2-5 were favored. A greater number of public clonotypes (under 3,000) was shared by persistent patients than by new patients (roughly 930).

The same sample was also studied in work on T cells in Graves' hyperthyroidism and ophthalmopathy. That paper notes: In making diagnoses, clinical symptoms, serum thyroxine and TRAb, thyroid ultrasound and orbital computed tomography were all used.

The sequence was collected from a young man with Graves disease. The genes are TRBV20-1 and TRBJ2-7, with 7 bases lining up with TRBD1. Sample: peripheral blood mononuclear cells (PBMCs), taken at new diagnosis, from a patient treated with antithyroid drugs. CDR3 DNA: TGCAGTGCTAGAGATATCGGCAGGGGGACCCACGAGCAGTACTTC. This gives the protein CSARDIGRGTHEQYF.